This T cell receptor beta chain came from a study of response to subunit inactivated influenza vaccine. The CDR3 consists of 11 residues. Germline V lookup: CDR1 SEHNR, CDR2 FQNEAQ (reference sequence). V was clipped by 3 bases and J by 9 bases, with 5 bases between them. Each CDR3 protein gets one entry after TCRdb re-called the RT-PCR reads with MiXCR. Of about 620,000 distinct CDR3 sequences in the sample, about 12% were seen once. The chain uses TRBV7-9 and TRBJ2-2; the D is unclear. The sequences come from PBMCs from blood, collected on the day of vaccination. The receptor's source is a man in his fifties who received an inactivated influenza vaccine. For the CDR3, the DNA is TGTGCCAGCAGCTTTTCTCGGGAGCTGTTTTTT. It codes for CASSFSRELFF.